Sequencing of this TCR beta chain was carried out in a study of shared clonotypes between healthy human individuals. For the study at large: There were three CD4 naive, three CD4 memory, two CD8 naive and one CD8 memory plates per donor.

Several immunoSEQ plates held equal portions of the genomic DNA taken from each subset. Produced via immunoSEQ multiplex PCR; TCRdb's table is partial and in-frame only. The repertoire holds 2 million to 2.5 million clones, with 85% to 95% as singletons. The sample taken for sequencing was naive CD4+ T cells from PBMCs. The subset was: CD45RA+ positively selected. The sequence was collected from a man younger than 35 in good health. Some clones in this sample may be carry-over from other donors' samples.

The CDR3: CASSYTRTENYGYTF. The CDR3 nucleotides are TGTGCCAGCAGTTACACTCGGACAGAAAACTATGGCTACACCTTC. The chain joins TRBV6-8 to TRBJ1-2, with D tentatively TRBD1 (6 bases). This CDR3 comprises 15 residues. Between the trimmed V and J ends, which lost 2 bases and 2 bases, there was a span of 12 bases. Germline values: CDR1 MNHGY, CDR2 SAAAGT.